Here is one T cell receptor beta chain with its context. In the original processing: Reference gene primers were amplified, and this amplification served to estimate nucleated cell counts. Repertoires were generated with immunoSEQ multiplex PCR, while TCRdb's copy carries only in-frame clones and drops some. V and J calls and clone size are those listed in that table; D and trimming were worked out from the DNA. The table has around 200,000 clones, around 75% seen once; the top ten hold roughly 5%. This sample is part of a study of blood T cell repertoires in COVID-19. About the study: From the United States, Italy and Spain came samples of acute and convalescent COVID-19. T cells, B-cell-depleted T cells, or PBMCs supplied cDNA or gDNA.

CDR3 length: 17 amino acids. Trimming cost V 0 bases and J 3 bases; bases outside gene matches: 11. Germline V CDR1 and CDR2: SGDLS, YYNGEE. The chain employs TRBV9 and TRBJ2-5, with TRBD2 matching 7 bases. The sequencing sample was made of peripheral blood. This clonotype originated in a human donor in a cohort sampled during active COVID-19. CDR3 protein: CASSVGPSGAGEETQYF. In nucleotides, the CDR3 is TGTGCCAGCAGCGTAGGACCTAGTGGGGCGGGGGAAGAGACCCAGTACTTC.